This is a list of T cell receptor beta chains from one sample in a study of T-cell memory formation after mild COVID-19. TCRdb passed the 5' RACE reads through MiXCR, listing each CDR3 protein once. The sample carries roughly 580,000 distinct CDR3 sequences, over 15% recorded once. Sequencing was performed on PBMCs or a T cell subset sorted from them (not recorded which). These receptors were collected from an adult woman who had mild COVID-19 (a few samples of this study predate the infection). Cell type and time point are not known. Each CDR3 is given with its conserved first and last residue. Each record gives: J gene, V gene, clone size, CDR3 protein. Rows give clone size only sometimes, using once, few, many, or a class for an expanded clone.

J gene: TRBJ2-2
V gene: TRBV24-1
clone size: -
CDR3 protein: CATSDSETVTGELFF

J gene: TRBJ2-1
V gene: TRBV9
clone size: -
CDR3 protein: CASSVTGQGSNEQFF

J gene: TRBJ2-7
V gene: TRBV4-3
clone size: -
CDR3 protein: CASSQDLENEQYF

J gene: TRBJ2-3
V gene: TRBV12-3/TRBV12-4
clone size: few
CDR3 protein: CASSLADRGRDTQYF

J gene: TRBJ2-1
V gene: TRBV7-2
clone size: few
CDR3 protein: CASSPRTSASSYNEQFF

J gene: TRBJ2-4
V gene: TRBV24-1
clone size: few
CDR3 protein: CATSDPGPEGNIQYF

J gene: TRBJ2-6
V gene: TRBV18
clone size: -
CDR3 protein: CASSPRRDRGGGANVLTF

J gene: TRBJ1-4
V gene: TRBV7-6
clone size: -
CDR3 protein: CASRDGTGFNEKLFF

J gene: TRBJ2-2
V gene: TRBV7-9
clone size: few
CDR3 protein: CASSERDGPYTGELFF

J gene: TRBJ2-5
V gene: TRBV6-6
clone size: -
CDR3 protein: CASSYSGGLGETQYF

J gene: TRBJ2-1
V gene: TRBV4-1
clone size: -
CDR3 protein: CASSQDGMSGNYNEQFF

J gene: TRBJ2-1
V gene: TRBV19
clone size: -
CDR3 protein: CASSKGYNEQFF

J gene: TRBJ2-7
V gene: TRBV7-9
clone size: -
CDR3 protein: CASGGQGYEQYF

J gene: TRBJ2-7
V gene: TRBV4-2
clone size: -
CDR3 protein: CASSHSSGGSYEQYF

J gene: TRBJ2-1
V gene: TRBV9
clone size: few
CDR3 protein: CASSRGLAGGPQFF

J gene: TRBJ1-5
V gene: TRBV5-6
clone size: once
CDR3 protein: CASSLGADRDQPQHF

J gene: TRBJ1-2
V gene: TRBV7-2
clone size: few
CDR3 protein: CASSLFGEGPPPYYGYTF

J gene: TRBJ1-2
V gene: TRBV7-8
clone size: few
CDR3 protein: CASGDRGLRGYTF

J gene: TRBJ2-7
V gene: TRBV5-6
clone size: -
CDR3 protein: CASSYPPKGYEQYF

J gene: TRBJ2-4
V gene: TRBV24-1
clone size: -
CDR3 protein: CATSDLTGGFQYF

J gene: TRBJ2-4
V gene: TRBV7-2
clone size: many
CDR3 protein: CASSLGDYKNIQYF

J gene: TRBJ2-7
V gene: TRBV7-9
clone size: few
CDR3 protein: CASSFYRGQYYEQYF

J gene: TRBJ2-7
V gene: TRBV29-1
clone size: -
CDR3 protein: CSVGRSLAGSPIDEQYF

J gene: TRBJ2-5
V gene: TRBV29-1
clone size: -
CDR3 protein: CSVEPTLGIQETQYF

J gene: TRBJ2-1
V gene: TRBV7-6
clone size: once
CDR3 protein: CASSNGLAGDLNEQFF

J gene: TRBJ2-1
V gene: TRBV12-3/TRBV12-4
clone size: -
CDR3 protein: CASSKKRRSSYNEQFF

J gene: TRBJ2-7
V gene: TRBV29-1
clone size: few
CDR3 protein: CSVTGTFPYEQYF

J gene: TRBJ2-3
V gene: TRBV4-1
clone size: few
CDR3 protein: CASSQDPESSTDTQYF

J gene: TRBJ2-7
V gene: TRBV12-3/TRBV12-4
clone size: -
CDR3 protein: CASSVRAIGEQYF

J gene: TRBJ1-2
V gene: TRBV7-6
clone size: -
CDR3 protein: CASSSLRPGQGYGYTF

J gene: TRBJ1-1
V gene: TRBV7-6
clone size: -
CDR3 protein: CASSLVPGQGRTEAFF

J gene: TRBJ2-3
V gene: TRBV11-2
clone size: -
CDR3 protein: CASSRTGSGDTQYF

J gene: TRBJ2-7
V gene: TRBV7-9
clone size: -
CDR3 protein: CASSPKGRSPSYEQYF

J gene: TRBJ2-1
V gene: TRBV7-6
clone size: many
CDR3 protein: CASSLGQRNEQFF

J gene: TRBJ2-1
V gene: TRBV29-1
clone size: -
CDR3 protein: CSVEGEGSEQFF

J gene: TRBJ2-2
V gene: TRBV9
clone size: -
CDR3 protein: CASSGSGRSNTGELFF

J gene: TRBJ2-7
V gene: TRBV29-1
clone size: -
CDR3 protein: CSVAPVAGGEQYF

J gene: TRBJ2-2
V gene: TRBV5-1
clone size: few
CDR3 protein: CASSLFATSNTGELFF

J gene: TRBJ1-5
V gene: TRBV6-2/TRBV6-3
clone size: -
CDR3 protein: CASSYSPDRERYSNQPQHF

J gene: TRBJ1-2
V gene: TRBV20-1
clone size: few
CDR3 protein: CSASNSGGPWGYTF

J gene: TRBJ2-7
V gene: TRBV15
clone size: few
CDR3 protein: CATSRGDLSHEQYF

J gene: TRBJ2-7
V gene: TRBV12-3/TRBV12-4
clone size: many
CDR3 protein: CASSPGQGLGYEQYF

J gene: TRBJ2-5
V gene: TRBV30
clone size: -
CDR3 protein: CAWKGSSGGQETQYF

J gene: TRBJ2-2
V gene: TRBV12-3/TRBV12-4
clone size: many
CDR3 protein: CASSFRGAVGELFF